The 4 T cell receptor beta chains presented below share a single source sample, sequenced in a study of Ad26.COV2.S vaccination and SARS-CoV-2 variants. TCRdb keeps only in-frame clones here, not all; method: immunoSEQ multiplex PCR. The sample consists of 440,000 or so clones, roughly nine tenths of them appearing once. Treatment meaning: 19 received Ad26.COV2.S at low or high dose, single or two shots; 5 received placebo; per-sample allocation not given. After the first vaccine or placebo injection, samples were drawn on day 63. Source: peripheral blood, taken in a trial of Ad26.COV2.S vaccine versus placebo. The receptors stem from a person aged 18 to 59 who received the Ad26.COV2.S COVID-19 vaccine or a placebo.

V usage is TRBV18 and J usage is TRBJ1-2, with TRBD1 identical over 11 bases. This CDR3 is built from 14 residues. The germline V gene has CDR1 KGHSH and CDR2 LQKENI. V gave up 3 bases and J gave up 8 bases; unmatched junction bases: 5. The CDR3 nucleotides read TGTGCCAGCTCACCTGGACAGGGGGCTCAAGGCTACACCTTC. Its translation is CASSPGQGAQGYTF.

This clone showed up just a few times. This sequence joins TRBV12-3 or TRBV12-4 and TRBJ1-5; D gene ambiguous. V was pared by 1 base and J by 9 bases, with 10 bases between. The CDR3 contains 13 residues. The CDR3 loop is CASSLVRAGPQHF. As DNA, the CDR3 is TGTGCCAGCAGTTTAGTTAGGGCGGGGCCCCAGCATTTT.

The rearrangement links TRBV12-3 or TRBV12-4 to TRBJ1-5, with a possible D match to TRBD1 (6 bases). The CDR3 contains 13 residues. V was shortened by 5 bases and J by 6 bases, with 11 bases between the two germline ends. The CDR3 spells CASSTQGFQPQHF. CDR3 in DNA: TGTGCCAGCAGTACACAGGGCTTTCAGCCCCAGCATTTT.

The V gene is TRBV7-3, the J gene TRBJ2-7, with 7 bases fitting TRBD1. CDR3 length: 18 amino acids. Per the germline V gene, CDR1 is SGHTA and CDR2 is FQGTGA. Unmatched junction bases numbered 17, after V lost 5 bases and J lost 1 base. The CDR3 loop reads CASSHRGQGVPYSYEQYF. The CDR3 DNA reads as TGTGCCAGCAGCCACCGAGGGCAGGGGGTTCCTTATTCCTACGAGCAGTACTTC. Based on the CDR3 plus reference TRBV7-3 and TRBJ2-7, the full variable domain is GAGVSQTPSNKVTEKGKYVELRCDPISGHTALYWYRQSLGQGPEFLIYFQGTGAADDSGLPNDRFFAVRPEGSVSTLKIQRTERGDSAVYLCASSHRGQGVPYSYEQYFGPGTRLTVT.